The source of this T cell receptor beta chain is a study of identical twins. TCRdb passed the 5' RACE reads through MiXCR, listing each CDR3 protein once. The sample contains some 630,000 distinct CDR3 sequences, about 7.1% of which appear only once. This CDR3 is 13 amino acids long. The V gene's germline CDR1 is SGHRS and CDR2 YFSETQ. The V gene lost 2 bases and the J gene lost 7 bases, with 13 bases spanning the gap. This clonotype came up a few times. The sample was also linked to a second study, of yellow fever vaccine responses in identical twins.

This TCR derives from a woman younger than 30 in good health. This chain joins TRBV5-1 and TRBJ2-7; D is uncertain. Sequences were obtained from PBMCs. The CDR3 reads CASSFAAWSEQYF. The CDR3 DNA reads as TGCGCCAGCAGCTTCGCCGCCTGGTCGGAGCAGTACTTC.